This T cell receptor beta chain originates from a study of Graves' ophthalmopathy and Graves' hyperthyroidism. Amplification of the TCR beta CDR3 regions used RNA transcripts (as template). Second-round multiplex PCR came after a first-round RT-PCR that employed HTBI primers. TCRdb re-analysed the multiplex PCR reads in MiXCR, keeping a single row per CDR3 protein. The sample contains over 500,000 distinct CDR3 sequences, around a fifth of which appear only once. This CDR3 spans 16 amino acids. Germline V gene lookup returns CDR1 LNHNV and CDR2 YYDKDF (reference sequence). Hyperthyroidism is called stable when no ophthalmopathy develops within 18 months of follow-up. Patients newly diagnosed with hyperthyroidism, under 2 months' duration, were aged 18 to 65, the study reports. Symptoms, serum thyroxine and TRAb, thyroid ultrasound, and orbital computed tomography formed the diagnostic basis. This clonotype was counted a few times. A much more abundant neighbour one base away suggests this may be a read error.

The clonotype originates from a woman between 18 and 29 years old with stable Graves' hyperthyroidism. Some clones in this sample may be carry-over from other donors' samples. The V and J genes are TRBV15 and TRBJ2-7; 9 nucleotides agree with TRBD1. What was sequenced was peripheral blood. The CDR3 nucleotides read TGTGTCACCAGCAGGCAAGCCGGGACAGGGTCCGGCGAGCAGTACTTC. Translated: CVTSRQAGTGSGEQYF.